Presented here are 18 T cell receptor beta chains from one specimen sequenced in a study of blood T cell repertoires in COVID-19. Clones were read by immunoSEQ multiplex PCR, and TCRdb kept only the in-frame ones, dropping some. Of 200,000 or so clones listed, under 85% were seen once; the top ten hold 5.5% to 7.5%. The sequenced material came from peripheral blood. These receptors originate from a woman between 40 and 55 years old with acute or convalescent COVID-19.

The gene calls are TRBV4-1 and TRBJ1-5; TRBD1 is a possible D gene (5 bases). The CDR3 totals 15 residues. V was cut by 0 bases and J by 4 bases, with 10 bases left in between. The germline V gene encodes CDR1 MGHRA and CDR2 YSYEKL. The CDR3 is CASSQDQTVNQPQHF. CDR3 nucleotides: TGCGCCAGCAGCCAAGATCAGACAGTTAATCAGCCCCAGCATTTT.

This chain joins TRBV24-1 and TRBJ1-2, with D uncertain. This CDR3 has 13 residues. Trimming pared 1 base from V and 7 bases from J, leaving 9 bases between. In germline, CDR1 is KGHDR, CDR2 SFDVKD. CDR3 coding DNA: TGTGCCACCAGTGATTTCCGGGATGGTGGCTACACCTTC. This translates into CATSDFRDGGYTF.

This clone was seen once. For the CDR3, the DNA is TGCGCCAGCAGCCTCCTTGCCGGGGAGCTGTTTTTT. Its translation is CASSLLAGELFF. The chain joins TRBV4-1 to TRBJ2-2; D is undetermined. Trimming shortened V by 4 bases and J by 6 bases, and 6 bases separated the two germline ends. The CDR3 consists of 12 residues. Germline CDR1 reads MGHRA; CDR2 reads YSYEKL.

The chain employs TRBV28 and TRBJ2-7; unclear D gene. The CDR3 runs to 16 residues. CDR1 is MDHEN, CDR2 SYDVKM, per germline. V lost 6 bases, J lost 10 bases, and 28 bases lay in between. CDR3: CASSPVDDSYESTQYF. The DNA for the CDR3 is TGTGCCAGCAGCCCCGTCGATGATTCCTACGAGTCGACACAGTACTTC. Filled out from reference TRBV28 and TRBJ2-7, the complete variable domain reads DVKVTQSSRYLVKRTGEKVFLECVQDMDHENMFWYRQDPGLGLRLIYFSYDVKMKEKGDIPEGYSVSREKKERFSLILESASTNQTSMYLCASSPVDDSYESTQYFGPGTRLTVT.

V gene TRBV30 combines with J gene TRBJ2-3; the D gene is possibly TRBD2 (6 bases). The CDR3 is made up of 17 amino acids. CDR1 and CDR2 (germline): GTSNPN, SVGIG (reference sequence). Trimming took 3 bases from V and 2 from J, leaving 21 bases between them. The CDR3 spells CAWRNPLAGSNTDTQYF. CDR3 DNA: TGTGCCTGGAGGAACCCTCTGGCGGGGTCAAACACAGATACGCAGTATTTT.

J is TRBJ1-1 and V is TRBV15; TRBD1 agrees at 7 bases. CDR3 length: 12 residues. V dropped 4 bases and J dropped 11; count of bases not matched to a gene: 7. Per germline, CDR1 LNHNV and CDR2 YYDKDF (reference sequence). Written as DNA, the CDR3 is TGTGCCACCAGCAAGGGGGCTTTGGTGGCTTTCTTT. This translates into CATSKGALVAFF.

The rearrangement links TRBV6-4 to TRBJ2-2; D unclear. CDR3 length: 13 amino acids. Trimming removed 3 bases from V and 4 bases from J, with 6 bases in between. Per the germline V gene, CDR1 is MRHNA and CDR2 is SNTAGT. CDR3 nucleotides: TGTGCCAGCAGTGAACGGTCCACCGGGGAGCTGTTTTTT. Its protein product is CASSERSTGELFF.

This chain joins TRBV7-2 and TRBJ1-1, with D possibly being TRBD1 (5 bases). Germline V gives CDR1 SGHTA, CDR2 FQGNSA. The CDR3 is 14 residues long. V was shortened by 2 bases and J by 6 bases, with 13 bases between the two germline ends. DNA of the CDR3: TGTGCCAGCAGCTTACGGCAGGGTAGCTCTGAAGCTTTCTTT. The encoded protein is CASSLRQGSSEAFF.

The chain links TRBV2 to TRBJ1-6; D is uncertain. CDR1 and CDR2 from the germline V gene are SNHLY and FYNNEI. V was cut by 4 bases and J by 8 bases, with 12 bases left in between. The CDR3 consists of 14 residues. The CDR3 DNA reads as TGTGCCAGCAGTGTTACTGTGGTGGATTCACCCCTCCACTTT. This encodes CASSVTVVDSPLHF. Together with reference TRBV2 and TRBJ1-6, the CDR3 gives the full variable domain: EPEVTQTPSHQVTQMGQEVILRCVPISNHLYFYWYRQILGQKVEFLVSFYNNEISEKSEIFDDQFSVERPDGSNFTLKIRSTKLEDSAMYFCASSVTVVDSPLHFGNGTRLTVT.

The chain is built from TRBV7-2 and TRBJ2-3; 9 bases agree with TRBD2. V lost 3 bases and J lost 6; bases outside the gene matches: 10. There are 16 residues in the CDR3. Germline loops: CDR1 SGHTA, CDR2 FQGNSA. The CDR3 DNA is TGTGCCAGCAGCTTTAGGGCGGGGGGGCACTCGGATACGCAGTATTTT. Protein product: CASSFRAGGHSDTQYF.

The chain has TRBV4-2 and TRBJ2-1; 8 bases are shared with TRBD2. Germline V gene lookup returns CDR1 LGHNA and CDR2 YNFKEQ. V lost 2 bases and J lost 5; bases outside the gene matches: 5. CDR3 length: 15 amino acids. CDR3 coding DNA: TGTGCCAGCAGCCAACCGGGACTAGATCACAATGAGCAGTTCTTC. This translates into CASSQPGLDHNEQFF.

This clone was detected only once. This rearrangement joins TRBV5-8 to TRBJ1-3, with 8 bases lining up with TRBD1. This CDR3 comprises 15 residues. Germline lookup yields CDR1 SGHTS and CDR2 YDEGEE. V lost 4 bases and J lost 4; bases outside the gene matches: 7. CDR3 sequence: CASSIDRGSGNTIYF. The DNA for the CDR3 is TGTGCCAGCAGCATTGACAGGGGCTCCGGAAACACCATATATTTT.

The chain links TRBV20-1 to TRBJ2-5; no clear D. V was shortened by 4 bases and J by 1 base, with 4 bases between the two germline ends. The length of the CDR3 is 11 residues. Per the germline V gene, CDR1 is DFQATT and CDR2 is SNEGSKA (reference sequence). The chain's CDR3 is CSATRQETQYF. CDR3 nucleotide sequence: TGCAGTGCTACCCGCCAAGAGACCCAGTACTTC.

V usage is TRBV6-4 and J usage is TRBJ2-7, with D possibly matching TRBD1 (6 bases). Trimming removed 0 bases from V and 2 bases from J, with 14 bases in between. CDR1 and CDR2 (germline): MRHNA, SNTAGT. This CDR3 region has 16 residues. The CDR3 is CASSDSPEQGTYEQYF. The CDR3 DNA follows: TGTGCCAGCAGTGACTCGCCGGAACAGGGAACCTACGAGCAGTACTTC.

This rearrangement joins TRBV28 to TRBJ1-5; 10 nucleotides line up with TRBD1. The CDR3 contains 15 residues. Trimming cost V 5 bases and J 6 bases; bases outside gene matches: 7. Germline V gene sequence: CDR1 MDHEN, CDR2 SYDVKM. CDR3 region: CASSTPGQGFQPQHF. The CDR3, as DNA: TGTGCCAGCAGTACTCCGGGACAGGGGTTTCAGCCCCAGCATTTT. Full variable domain (outside the CDR3, taken from reference TRBV28 and TRBJ1-5): DVKVTQSSRYLVKRTGEKVFLECVQDMDHENMFWYRQDPGLGLRLIYFSYDVKMKEKGDIPEGYSVSREKKERFSLILESASTNQTSMYLCASSTPGQGFQPQHFGDGTRLSIL.

This chain links TRBV2 with TRBJ1-6; tentatively, D is TRBD1 (5 bases). V shed 8 bases and J shed 2 bases, with 10 bases lying between them. This CDR3 region has 14 residues. Germline CDR1 is SNHLY and CDR2 is FYNNEI. For the CDR3, the DNA is TGTGCCAGCTCCGCAGGGCCCTATAATTCACCCCTCCACTTT. This gives the protein CASSAGPYNSPLHF.

The chain links TRBV6-5 to TRBJ1-3; D uncertain. The germline V and J ends were trimmed by 7 bases and 8 bases, with 18 bases remaining between them. Germline-derived CDR1 and CDR2 are MNHEY and SVGAGI. CDR3 size: 14 residues. CDR3 loop: CASNPGNHQDTIYF. Here the CDR3 DNA reads TGTGCCAGCAACCCCGGGAACCACCAGGACACCATATATTTT.

The gene calls are TRBV10-1 and TRBJ1-6; 7 bases align to TRBD1. V lost 0 bases and J lost 13; bases outside the gene matches: 15. The CDR3 consists of 17 residues. Germline V gene lookup returns CDR1 WNHNN and CDR2 SYGVQD (reference sequence). CDR3 DNA: TGCGCCAGCAGTGAGTCGAGGGCGGGCAGGGGGATCGGCCCCCTCCACTTT. It is translated as CASSESRAGRGIGPLHF.